This T cell receptor beta chain originates from a study of T-cell reconstitution after alpha-beta-depleted transplantation in children. Preparing the TCRbeta library involved the use of unique molecular identifiers. Each CDR3 protein is one row after TCRdb ran MiXCR on the PCR reads. Of approximately 300,000 distinct CDR3 sequences in the sample, 6.5% to 9% were seen once. Study-level points and caveats: The main origin of T-cell counts and diversity one year after transplant was newly produced T cells.

CDR1 and CDR2 (germline): MNHEY, SVGAGI. The length of the CDR3 is 14 residues. The ends lost 5 bases at V and 3 bases at J; junction bases unmatched: 3. For this clonotype: Antigen unknown.

The chain joins TRBV6-5 to TRBJ1-1; TRBD1 aligns across 10 bases. The TCR was taken from a female patient under 10 years old who had a stem cell transplant for Fanconi anemia, so the T cells may come from the graft donor. Here the sequenced sample was peripheral blood, taken 360 days after TCRalphabeta/CD19-depleted stem cell transplant. The CDR3 DNA sequence: TGTGCCAGCAGTAGGGGGACAGGGGACACTGAAGCTTTCTTT. Its translation is CASSRGTGDTEAFF.